This T cell receptor beta chain is drawn from a study of tumor-infiltrating lymphocytes in primary liver carcinoma. Study findings and constraints: Researchers did not compare CD4+ and CD8+ repertoires, as samples were bulk unsorted. Tumors carried a top-250-clone fraction significantly exceeding that of blood (p = 0.039).

Germline V gene lookup returns CDR1 MDHEN and CDR2 SYDVKM. V lost 10 bases and J 8 bases, leaving 18 bases between the germline ends. This CDR3 has 13 residues. On this clonotype: Antigen specificity is unknown.

Reverse transcription of approximately 0.55 ug total RNA with a constant-region primer produced TCR beta cDNA. Libraries covering TCR beta were generated through three nested multiplex PCR rounds (using a slightly modified ARM-PCR). Primers for the first two PCR rounds were TRBV1-TRBV30 forward primers and a C-beta reverse primer (around 10 cycles per round). TCRdb re-called the multiplex PCR reads through MiXCR, storing one row per CDR3 protein. The sample includes about 310,000 distinct CDR3 sequences, roughly three fifths of them seen just once. Germline DNA was also extracted, and blood RNA derived from unsorted whole blood. Before surgery, approximately 3.6 milliliters of EDTA blood were taken.

The source is a woman in her 30s with primary liver carcinoma and hepatitis B virus infection. The V gene is TRBV28, the J gene TRBJ2-4, with D perhaps given as TRBD1 or TRBD2 (5 bases each). Sequences were obtained from peripheral blood. CDR3 DNA: TGTGCCACCCGGGACGTGGGAAGAGACATTCAGTACTTC. It encodes CATRDVGRDIQYF.